A single sample is the source of the 13 T cell receptor beta chains below, sequenced in a study of T cell responses to AZD1222 COVID-19 vaccine (dated by TCRdb to the early 2020s). Receptor libraries were prepared by the immunoSEQ multiplex PCR assay. The table was pulled from immuneACCESS by TCRdb, which kept in-frame rearrangements only. Such tables lose some clones; where checked, under half of the loss comes from unresolved V genes, and the rest has no known cause. The table for this sample lists under 150,000 clones; about 91% of them were counted only once. 1.5% to 2% of the sample is in the top ten clones. Read against the paper, the sample's time point label means: about 28 days (+/-7) after the second vaccine dose. The input for sequencing was peripheral blood, taken 28 days after the second AZD1222 dose. Receptors originate from an adult who received the AZD1222 COVID-19 vaccine.

The table lists this clone with many counts. V is TRBV7-2 and J is TRBJ1-2; 12 nucleotides align to TRBD1. J was trimmed by 7 bases and V by 4 bases; bases with no gene match: 4. The V gene's germline CDR1 is SGHTA and CDR2 FQGNSA. The CDR3 has 14 residues. The CDR3 nucleotides read TGTGCCAGCAGCTCGGGACAGGGGGCGCTTGGCTACACCTTC. Amino acids: CASSSGQGALGYTF.

In nucleotides, the CDR3 is TGTGCCAGCTCACGGAGGGAGACTGAAGCTTTCTTT. As protein: CASSRRETEAFF. The chain recombines TRBV18 with TRBJ1-1; D unresolved. Between the trimmed V and J ends, which lost 4 bases and 5 bases, there was a span of 8 bases. Germline CDR1 KGHSH, CDR2 LQKENI. The CDR3 totals 12 residues.

The gene calls are TRBV21-1 and TRBJ2-7; the table's D call of TRBD2 was not tested on the DNA. TRBV21-1 is a pseudogene. CDR3 length equals 13 residues. CDR3 nucleotide sequence: TGTGCCAGCAGCCCTCACCGGGACTACGAGCAGTACGTC. The encoded protein is CASSPHRDYEQYV.

The chain joins TRBV12-3 or TRBV12-4 to TRBJ1-5; D remains ambiguous. V shed 6 bases and J shed 1 base, with 7 bases lying between them. The CDR3 spans 13 residues. CDR3: CASRDGSNQPQHF. CDR3 nucleotides: TGTGCCAGCAGAGACGGCAGCAATCAGCCCCAGCATTTT.

V is TRBV5-1 and J is TRBJ2-3; 7 nucleotides agree with TRBD1. J gave up 2 bases and V 4 bases, and 7 bases lay outside the gene matches. CDR1 is SGHRS and CDR2 is YFSETQ in the germline V gene. The CDR3 has 15 amino acids. CDR3 sequence: CASSPGTANTDTQYF. CDR3 nucleotides: TGCGCCAGCAGCCCCGGGACAGCAAACACAGATACGCAGTATTTT.

The V gene is TRBV7-8, the J gene TRBJ1-3; a weak D match, TRBD1 (5 bases). This CDR3 spans 14 amino acids. V was clipped by 2 bases and J by 2 bases, with 7 bases between them. Germline assignment: CDR1 SGHVS and CDR2 FQNEAQ. CDR3: CASSLTGAGNTIYF. CDR3 sequence (DNA): TGTGCCAGCAGCTTAACGGGGGCTGGAAACACCATATATTTT.

The genes are TRBV5-1 and TRBJ1-1, with 7 bases identical to TRBD1. Losses at the gene ends were 0 bases for V and 5 bases for J; bases not matched to a gene: 13. CDR3 length: 17 residues. CDR1 is SGHRS, CDR2 YFSETQ, per germline. The CDR3 nucleotides read TGCGCCAGCAGCTTGGCGGGCCGACAGGGTGGTGGGACTGAAGCTTTCTTT. It specifies CASSLAGRQGGGTEAFF.

The chain couples TRBV12-5 to TRBJ1-2, with a weak D call TRBD1 (6 bases). Germline V lookup: CDR1 LGHNT, CDR2 FRNRAP. The CDR3 runs 14 residues. Trimming stripped 10 bases from V and 6 bases from J, with 21 bases between. CDR3 bases: TGTGCTATCCTTAACCGGGGGGCAGGGCATGGCTACACCTTC. It yields the protein CAILNRGAGHGYTF.

The chain joins TRBV10-3 to TRBJ2-7; possibly TRBD2 for D (6 bases). The length of the CDR3 is 13 residues. V lost 4 bases, J lost 3 bases, and 10 bases lay in between. Germline-derived CDR1 and CDR2 are ENHRY and SYGVKD. The CDR3 spells CAISGDSLYEQYV. In DNA, the CDR3 is TGTGCCATCAGTGGGGACTCCCTCTACGAGCAGTACGTC.

A single count supports this clone. V usage is TRBV12-3 or TRBV12-4 and J usage is TRBJ1-2; D is uncertain. V was clipped by 5 bases and J by 6 bases, with 13 bases between them. This CDR3 region has 13 residues. The CDR3: CASSLRSRDGYTF. CDR3 DNA sequence: TGTGCCAGCAGTCTCCGGTCCCGGGATGGCTACACCTTC.

The V call is TRBV5-1, the J call TRBJ1-1; D uncertain. Germline V gene lookup returns CDR1 SGHRS and CDR2 YFSETQ. V shed 2 bases and J shed 4 bases, with 9 bases lying between them. The CDR3 covers 13 residues. CDR3 sequence: CASSLFDSTEAFF. For the CDR3, the DNA is TGCGCCAGCAGCTTATTTGATTCCACTGAAGCTTTCTTT.

The genes are TRBV24-1 and TRBJ1-2, with D perhaps TRBD1 (5 bases). CDR1 and CDR2 from the germline V gene are KGHDR and SFDVKD. V lost 0 bases to trimming and J lost 1 base, with 5 bases between them. The CDR3 sequence is 14 residues long. In DNA form, the CDR3 reads TGTGCCACCAGTGATTTGGGGGGTAACTATGGCTACACCTTC. Translated, it gives CATSDLGGNYGYTF.

This clone was recorded only once. V usage is TRBV12-2 and J usage is TRBJ1-6. TRBV12-2 represents a pseudogene. The CDR3 has 16 residues. CDR3 residues: CASRPSLTPGDSPLHF. As DNA, the CDR3 is TGTGCAAGTCGCCCAAGCTTGACCCCCGGGGATTCACCCCTCCACTTT.